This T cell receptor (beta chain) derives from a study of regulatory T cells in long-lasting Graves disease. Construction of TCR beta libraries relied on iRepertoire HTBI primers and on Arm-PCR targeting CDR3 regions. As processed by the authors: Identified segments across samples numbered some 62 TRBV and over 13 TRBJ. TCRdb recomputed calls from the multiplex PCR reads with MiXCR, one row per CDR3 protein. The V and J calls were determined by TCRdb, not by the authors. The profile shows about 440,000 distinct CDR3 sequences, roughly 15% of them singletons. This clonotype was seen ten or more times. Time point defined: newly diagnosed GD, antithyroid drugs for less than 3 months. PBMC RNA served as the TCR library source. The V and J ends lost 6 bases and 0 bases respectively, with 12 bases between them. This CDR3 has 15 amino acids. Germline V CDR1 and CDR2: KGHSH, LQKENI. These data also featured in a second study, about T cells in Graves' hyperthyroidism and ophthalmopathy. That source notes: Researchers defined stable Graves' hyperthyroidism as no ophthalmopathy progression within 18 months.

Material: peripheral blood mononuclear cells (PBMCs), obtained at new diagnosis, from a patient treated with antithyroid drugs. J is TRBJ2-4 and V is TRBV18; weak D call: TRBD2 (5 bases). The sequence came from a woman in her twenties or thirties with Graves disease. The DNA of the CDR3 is TGTGCCAGCTCCCCGAGCGGAATAGCCAAAAACATTCAGTACTTC. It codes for CASSPSGIAKNIQYF.